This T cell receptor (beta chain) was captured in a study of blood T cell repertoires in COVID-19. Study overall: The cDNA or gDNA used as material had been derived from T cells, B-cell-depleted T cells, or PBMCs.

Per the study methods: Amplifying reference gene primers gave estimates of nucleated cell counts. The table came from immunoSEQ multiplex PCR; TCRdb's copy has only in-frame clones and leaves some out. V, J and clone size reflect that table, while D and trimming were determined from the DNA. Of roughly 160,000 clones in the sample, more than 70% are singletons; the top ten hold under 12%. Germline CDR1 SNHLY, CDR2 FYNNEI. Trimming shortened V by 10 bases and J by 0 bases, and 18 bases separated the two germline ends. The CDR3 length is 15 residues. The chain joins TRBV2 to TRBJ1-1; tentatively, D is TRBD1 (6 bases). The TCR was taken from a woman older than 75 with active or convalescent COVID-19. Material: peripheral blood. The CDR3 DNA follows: TGTGCCACCATGGATGGGACATTTTTGAACACTGAAGCTTTCTTT. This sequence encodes CATMDGTFLNTEAFF.